This TCR beta chain was retrieved from a study of vaccination and CD4 T cells after COVID-19. About the study: Convalescent donors: six male, four female; seven Caucasian, two Asian, one multiracial, two Hispanic.

TCRdb processed the PCR reads anew with MiXCR; each CDR3 protein has one entry. Of some 18,000 distinct CDR3 sequences in the sample, around 62% are singletons; the top ten hold approximately 1%. The germline gives CDR1 MRHNA, CDR2 SNTAGT. Unmatched junction bases numbered 1, after V lost 0 bases and J lost 5 bases. The CDR3 runs 15 residues. Study results and caveats: Early post-infection timepoints were missing, and relatively few convalescent patients were studied.

Concerning this clonotype: The antigen is not known.

The chain links TRBV6-4 to TRBJ2-1; 10 bases are shared with TRBD2. The sequence was obtained from a human donor who had recovered from COVID-19. Source: CD4+ T cells from blood, taken before SARS-CoV-2 vaccination. CDR3 sequence (DNA): TGTGCCAGCAGTGACTCACTAGCGGGACACAATGAGCAGTTCTTC. Translating gives CASSDSLAGHNEQFF.